These T cell receptor beta chains were read from a single sample in a study of blood T cell repertoires in COVID-19. Libraries were prepared by immunoSEQ multiplex PCR; TCRdb keeps only in-frame clonotypes and omits some of them. The table includes about 270,000 clones, under 95% detected once. The sequenced sample consisted of PBMCs or T cells enriched from blood (not recorded which). The source of these receptors is a woman in her 40s with acute COVID-19. CDR3s include the opening cysteine and the closing phenylalanine or tryptophan. D genes are given only for firm matches. Expanded clones are given a class, and other clones once, few, many or no size at all.

TRBV4-3	-	TRBD1	TRBJ2-3	CASSQDSRQGADTQYF	TGCGCCAGCAGCCAAGATTCTAGACAGGGGGCAGATACGCAGTATTTT
TRBV18	-	-	TRBJ2-7	CASSPQLAGEQYF	TGTGCCAGCTCACCGCAGCTAGCTGGTGAGCAGTACTTC
TRBV9	-	TRBD1	TRBJ1-5	CASSEGQGFNQPQHF	TGTGCCAGCAGCGAGGGACAGGGATTCAATCAGCCCCAGCATTTT
TRBV4-1	-	TRBD2	TRBJ2-3	CASSRVAGGGQDTQYF	TGCGCCAGCAGCCGAGTAGCGGGAGGGGGCCAAGATACGCAGTATTTT
TRBV7-2	-	-	TRBJ2-7	CASSLGPSSYEQYF	TGTGCCAGCAGCTTAGGGCCTAGCTCCTACGAGCAGTACTTC
TRBV20-1	-	-	TRBJ1-1	CSAIRGEAFF	TGCAGTGCGATAAGGGGCGAAGCTTTCTTT
TRBV5-4	-	TRBD2	TRBJ2-3	CASSSRTSASTDTQYF	TGTGCCAGCAGCTCGAGGACTAGCGCGAGCACAGATACGCAGTATTTT
TRBV28	-	-	TRBJ1-6	CASSEGSYNSPLHF	TGTGCCAGTTCAGAGGGCTCCTATAATTCACCCCTCCACTTT
TRBV5-3	-	-	TRBJ1-1	CARSPQGPLEGNTEAFF	TGTGCCAGAAGCCCACAAGGCCCCCTGGAGGGGAACACTGAAGCTTTCTTT
TRBV5-6	-	-	TRBJ1-4	CASSFQTGTSNEKLFF	TGTGCCAGCAGCTTCCAAACCGGGACTTCTAATGAAAAACTGTTTTTT
TRBV27	-	-	TRBJ2-1	CASSDTIYSYNEQFF	TGTGCCAGCAGTGATACAATATACTCCTACAATGAGCAGTTCTTC
TRBV7-3	-	-	TRBJ1-2	CASSPGGGRGYGYTF	TGTGCCAGCAGCCCGGGAGGGGGGCGAGGGTATGGCTACACCTTC
TRBV9	once	-	TRBJ2-1	CASSVGGPSSYNEQFF	TGTGCCAGCAGCGTAGGAGGGCCCAGCTCCTACAATGAGCAGTTCTTC
TRBV28	-	-	TRBJ1-1	CASSFLGGGNTEAFF	TGTGCCAGCAGTTTTCTTGGGGGGGGGAACACTGAAGCTTTCTTT
TRBV7-3	-	TRBD1	TRBJ2-1	CASSATGGNEQFF	TGTGCCAGCAGCGCAACAGGGGGCAATGAGCAGTTCTTC
TRBV28	-	TRBD1	TRBJ2-1	CASSLVQGARNEQFF	TGTGCCAGCAGTTTGGTGCAGGGGGCGCGCAATGAGCAGTTCTTC
TRBV11-1	-	-	TRBJ2-6	CASSLGQVSGANVLTF	TGTGCCAGCAGCTTAGGACAGGTGTCTGGGGCCAACGTCCTGACTTTC
TRBV30	-	-	TRBJ1-5	CAWSVARNQPQHF	TGTGCCTGGAGTGTAGCCAGGAATCAGCCCCAGCATTTT
TRBV5-1	-	-	TRBJ2-7	CASSLEGIGYEQYF	TGCGCCAGCAGCTTGGAGGGGATTGGGTACGAGCAGTACTTC
TRBV29-1	-	-	TRBJ2-5	CSLPGDQETQYF	TGCAGTCTTCCAGGCGACCAAGAGACCCAGTACTTC
TRBV30	-	-	TRBJ1-1	CAWWRGLHEAFF	TGTGCCTGGTGGAGGGGCCTCCACGAAGCTTTCTTT
TRBV19	-	TRBD1	TRBJ1-2	CASAQGIVYGYTF	TGTGCCTCGGCACAGGGGATCGTGTATGGCTACACCTTC
TRBV6-5	-	-	TRBJ1-1	CASSRRGTEAFF	TGTGCCAGCAGCCGGCGGGGTACTGAAGCTTTCTTT
TRBV5-1	-	-	TRBJ1-1	CASSWTDMNTEAFF	TGCGCCAGCAGCTGGACAGACATGAACACTGAAGCTTTCTTT
TRBV29-1	-	-	TRBJ1-1	CSVAGTMNTEAFF	TGCAGCGTTGCAGGGACTATGAACACTGAAGCTTTCTTT
TRBV28	-	-	TRBJ2-6	CASSVVNVLTF	TGTGCCAGCAGTGTCGTGAACGTCCTGACTTTC
TRBV7-2	-	TRBD2	TRBJ2-3	CASSLVPTSGGITDTQYF	TGTGCCAGCAGCTTAGTTCCGACTAGCGGGGGAATCACAGATACGCAGTATTTT
TRBV19	-	-	TRBJ1-5	CASSSPPGVIPNQPQHF	TGTGCCAGTAGTAGCCCTCCAGGGGTAATTCCCAATCAGCCCCAGCATTTT
TRBV4-1	once	-	TRBJ1-5	CASSHGLRGPSNQPQHF	TGCGCCAGCAGCCACGGCCTGAGAGGGCCCAGCAATCAGCCCCAGCATTTT
TRBV6-6	-	TRBD1	TRBJ1-2	CASSYQGPGQEPYTF	TGTGCCAGCAGTTACCAAGGTCCGGGACAGGAACCCTACACCTTC
TRBV5-1	-	TRBD2	TRBJ2-1	CASSLGLAGTYNEQFF	TGCGCCAGCAGCTTGGGACTAGCGGGTACCTACAATGAGCAGTTCTTC
TRBV27	few	-	TRBJ1-2	CASRGRRSGGYTF	TGTGCCAGCAGAGGCAGGAGGTCGGGTGGCTACACCTTC
TRBV20-1	-	-	TRBJ2-3	CSAPDYPTLLF	TGCAGTGCTCCTGACTACCCGACACTATTGTTT
TRBV30	-	TRBD1	TRBJ1-1	CAWLPWDRGRAAVDAFF	TGTGCCTGGCTTCCTTGGGACAGGGGGAGAGCCGCCGTTGATGCTTTCTTT
TRBV28	-	TRBD2	TRBJ2-7	CASIGTSGGYEQYF	TGTGCCAGCATAGGAACTAGCGGGGGCTACGAGCAGTACTTC
TRBV18	-	-	TRBJ1-2	CASSPGQRYGYTF	TGTGCCAGCTCACCAGGACAGCGCTATGGCTACACCTTC
TRBV6-1	-	TRBD2	TRBJ2-2	CASSESGGATGELFF	TGTGCCAGCAGTGAGAGCGGGGGGGCCACCGGGGAGCTGTTTTTT
TRBV7-9	-	TRBD1	TRBJ2-3	CASGQGVLTDTQYF	TGTGCCAGCGGACAGGGGGTCCTCACAGATACGCAGTATTTT
TRBV27	-	-	TRBJ2-1	CASSTYNEQFF	TGTGCCAGCAGCACTTACAATGAGCAGTTCTTC
TRBV28	few	-	TRBJ2-2	CASSPLQGGTGELFF	TGTGCCAGCAGTCCTCTCCAGGGGGGCACCGGGGAGCTGTTTTTT